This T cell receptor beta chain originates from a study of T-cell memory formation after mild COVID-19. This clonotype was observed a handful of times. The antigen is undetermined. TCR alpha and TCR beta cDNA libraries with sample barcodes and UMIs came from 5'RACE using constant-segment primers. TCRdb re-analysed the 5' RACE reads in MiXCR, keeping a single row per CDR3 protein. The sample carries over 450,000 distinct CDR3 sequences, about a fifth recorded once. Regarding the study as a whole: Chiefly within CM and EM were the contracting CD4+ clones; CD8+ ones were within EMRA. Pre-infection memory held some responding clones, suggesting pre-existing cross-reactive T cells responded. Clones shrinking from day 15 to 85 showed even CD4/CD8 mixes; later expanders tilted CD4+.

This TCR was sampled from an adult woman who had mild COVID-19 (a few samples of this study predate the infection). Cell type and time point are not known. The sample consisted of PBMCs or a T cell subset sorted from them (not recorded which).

The CDR3 loop reads CASSLTRDWAPEQFF. The DNA for the CDR3 is TGTGCCAGCAGCTTAACGCGGGACTGGGCTCCGGAGCAGTTCTTC. V is TRBV7-8 and J is TRBJ2-1; perhaps TRBD2 as D (6 bases). The CDR3 runs 15 residues. CDR1 and CDR2 (germline): SGHVS, FQNEAQ. Trimming took 2 bases from V and 10 from J, leaving 18 bases between them.